This record looks at one T cell receptor (beta chain) sequence and its context. Its antigen is still unknown. The data originate from a study of blood T cells in healthy people across ages. Findings and caveats of the study: As age increased, TCR beta diversity per million T cells fell in a roughly linear fashion. Diversity estimated from one million T cells was considered an underestimate.

Alongside a J-beta primer mix, a sample-barcoded 5' primer served in a second PCR lasting roughly 7 to 11 cycles. The template-switch adaptor was a 5' adaptor with 12 random nucleotides. It tagged each cDNA molecule. TCRdb re-called the 5' RACE reads through MiXCR, storing one row per CDR3 protein. Of about 940,000 distinct CDR3 sequences in the sample, about 44% were seen once. The sequencing sample was made of blood. This sequence was found in a man in his thirties or forties in good health.

The CDR3 loop reads CSVEDPKGPYEQYF. In nucleotides, the CDR3 is TGCAGCGTTGAAGATCCGAAAGGGCCCTACGAGCAGTACTTC. The chain combines TRBV29-1 with TRBJ2-7; D not resolved. CDR3 length equals 14 residues. CDR1 and CDR2 (germline): SQVTM, ANQGSEA. V was cut by 0 bases and J by 2 bases, with 11 bases left in between.